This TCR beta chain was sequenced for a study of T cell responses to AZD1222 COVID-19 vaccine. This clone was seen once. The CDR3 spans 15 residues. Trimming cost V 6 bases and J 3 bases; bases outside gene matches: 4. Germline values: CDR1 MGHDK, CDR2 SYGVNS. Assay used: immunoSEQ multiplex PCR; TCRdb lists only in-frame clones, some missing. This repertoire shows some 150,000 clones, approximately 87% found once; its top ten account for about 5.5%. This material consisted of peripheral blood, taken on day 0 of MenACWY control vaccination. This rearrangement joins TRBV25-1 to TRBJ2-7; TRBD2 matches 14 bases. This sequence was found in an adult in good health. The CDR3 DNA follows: TGTGCCAGCAGGGGGACTAGCGGGAGTCTCTACGAGCAGTACTTC. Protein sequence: CASRGTSGSLYEQYF.